What follows is one T cell receptor (beta chain) and its context. TCRdb re-called the 5' RACE reads with MiXCR, one entry per CDR3 protein. This table has hundreds of thousands of distinct CDR3 sequences, about 20% appearing once. This entry is derived from a study of identical twins. V dropped 5 bases and J dropped 7 bases, with 11 bases sitting between them. This CDR3 is 13 amino acids long. In germline, CDR1 is LNHDA, CDR2 SQIVND (reference sequence). This sample also belongs to another study, concerning T cells expressing NK-cell markers.

The clonotype comes from a woman aged 18-29 years in good health. This chain joins TRBV19 and TRBJ2-2, with D unclear. The sample was PBMCs. The chain's CDR3 is CASSRKDGGELFF. The DNA of the CDR3 is TGTGCCAGTAGTCGGAAGGATGGCGGGGAGCTGTTTTTT.